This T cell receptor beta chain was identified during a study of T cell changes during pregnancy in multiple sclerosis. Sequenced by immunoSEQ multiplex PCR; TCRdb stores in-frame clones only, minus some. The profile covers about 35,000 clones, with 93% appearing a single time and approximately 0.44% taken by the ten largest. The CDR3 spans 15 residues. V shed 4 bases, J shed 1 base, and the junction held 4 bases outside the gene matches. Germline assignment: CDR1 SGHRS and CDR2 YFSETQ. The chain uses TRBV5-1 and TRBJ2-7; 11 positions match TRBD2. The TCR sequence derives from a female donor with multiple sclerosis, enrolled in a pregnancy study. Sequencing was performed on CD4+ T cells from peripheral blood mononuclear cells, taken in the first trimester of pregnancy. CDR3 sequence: CASSKLAGASYEQYF. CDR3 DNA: TGCGCCAGCAGCAAACTAGCGGGGGCATCCTACGAGCAGTACTTC.